One and the same sample provided the 19 T cell receptor beta chains below, sequenced in a study of blood T cell repertoires in COVID-19. Clones were sequenced by immunoSEQ multiplex PCR, and TCRdb holds only the in-frame ones, with some missing. The sample yields 110,000 or so clones, approximately 89% seen once. The sequenced sample was peripheral blood. The receptors derive from a woman aged 60-70 years with COVID-19, enrolled during active disease.

This chain links TRBV19 with TRBJ1-5, with 7 bases identical to TRBD1. The CDR3 has 16 amino acids. The V segment lost 5 bases and the J segment 4 bases; nucleotides outside the gene matches: 11. Germline CDR1 LNHDA, CDR2 SQIVND (reference sequence). This chain's CDR3 is CASSHPGQASNQPQHF. In DNA, the CDR3 is TGTGCCAGTAGTCATCCCGGACAGGCTTCTAATCAGCCCCAGCATTTT.

Only a few counts were recorded for this clone. The same CDR3 is also encoded by other DNA sequences in this sample. The rearrangement uses TRBV7-3 and TRBJ1-1; 7 positions agree with TRBD1. The germline CDR1 and CDR2 sequences are SGHTA and FQGTGA. V shed 1 base, J shed 4 bases, and the junction held 3 bases outside the gene matches. This CDR3 comprises 14 residues. The CDR3 DNA follows: TGTGCCAGCAGCTTAAGTTCAGGGGGCACTGAAGCTTTCTTT. Its translation: CASSLSSGGTEAFF. Supplemented by reference TRBV7-3 and TRBJ1-1, the full variable domain reads GAGVSQTPSNKVTEKGKYVELRCDPISGHTALYWYRQSLGQGPEFLIYFQGTGAADDSGLPNDRFFAVRPEGSVSTLKIQRTERGDSAVYLCASSLSSGGTEAFFGQGTRLTVV.

J is TRBJ1-6 and V is TRBV11-2; 8 nucleotides match TRBD1. CDR3 length: 14 residues. The V and J ends lost 5 bases and 11 bases, in that order; junction bases with no gene match: 8. From germline, CDR1 is SGHAT and CDR2 FQNNGV. CDR3 sequence (DNA): TGTGCCAGCAGCCTAGGACAGGGAGCGGCACCCCTCCACTTT. Encoded protein: CASSLGQGAAPLHF.

The genes are TRBV19 and TRBJ1-1, with TRBD1 matching 7 bases. J was trimmed by 4 bases and V by 3 bases; bases with no gene match: 5. Germline CDR1 reads LNHDA; CDR2 reads SQIVND (reference sequence). This CDR3 spans 14 amino acids. The chain's CDR3 is CASSMTGYFTEAFF. CDR3 DNA sequence: TGTGCCAGTAGTATGACAGGGTACTTCACTGAAGCTTTCTTT.

This chain uses TRBV7-6 with TRBJ2-1, with D possibly TRBD1 on 5 matching bases. The CDR3 consists of 15 residues. Trimming cost V 3 bases and J 3 bases, with 12 bases left between them. Germline assignment: CDR1 SGHVS and CDR2 FNYEAQ. The chain's CDR3 is CASSLGPADYNEQFF. DNA of the CDR3: TGTGCCAGCAGCTTGGGGCCGGCGGACTACAATGAGCAGTTCTTC.

This chain links TRBV5-1 with TRBJ1-3; perhaps TRBD1 as D (5 bases). The V and J ends lost 0 bases and 0 bases respectively, with 10 bases between them. Germline V gives CDR1 SGHRS, CDR2 YFSETQ. CDR3 size: 16 residues. CDR3 nucleotides: TGCGCCAGCAGCTTGGGCCAGGGACTCTCTGGAAACACCATATATTTT. It translates to CASSLGQGLSGNTIYF.

The V call is TRBV7-9, the J call TRBJ1-2; D not resolved. V dropped 5 bases and J dropped 1 base, with 8 bases sitting between them. Germline V lookup: CDR1 SEHNR, CDR2 FQNEAQ (reference sequence). The CDR3 contains 13 residues. The CDR3 sequence: CASSPEVNYGYTF. The CDR3 DNA sequence: TGTGCCAGCAGCCCAGAAGTTAACTATGGCTACACCTTC. The full variable domain, in which reference TRBV7-9 and TRBJ1-2 provide the parts outside the CDR3, is DTGVSQNPRHKITKRGQNVTFRCDPISEHNRLYWYRQTLGQGPEFLTYFQNEAQLEKSRLLSDRFSAERPKGSFSTLEIQRTEQGDSAMYLCASSPEVNYGYTFGSGTRLTVV.

This chain joins TRBV2 and TRBJ1-1; D perhaps matches TRBD1 (6 bases). Trimming left V 3 bases short and J 4 bases short, with 9 bases between. This CDR3 has 13 amino acids. Germline assignment: CDR1 SNHLY and CDR2 FYNNEI. CDR3 amino acids: CASSDRQVTEAFF. The CDR3 DNA reads TGTGCCAGCAGTGATCGACAGGTCACTGAAGCTTTCTTT. Full variable domain (missing parts from reference TRBV2 and TRBJ1-1): EPEVTQTPSHQVTQMGQEVILRCVPISNHLYFYWYRQILGQKVEFLVSFYNNEISEKSEIFDDQFSVERPDGSNFTLKIRSTKLEDSAMYFCASSDRQVTEAFFGQGTRLTVV.

J is TRBJ1-1 and V is TRBV5-1, with TRBD1 as a possible D gene (6 bases). The CDR3 consists of 14 residues. Trimming pared 4 bases from V and 6 bases from J, leaving 16 bases between. Germline lookup yields CDR1 SGHRS and CDR2 YFSETQ. The CDR3 nucleotides are TGCGCCAGCAGCATAGGTCAGGGGATGCCTGAAGCTTTCTTT. This codes for CASSIGQGMPEAFF.

The chain uses TRBV20-1 and TRBJ2-5; tentative D call: TRBD1 (5 bases). The CDR3 is 13 residues long. CDR1 and CDR2 (germline): DFQATT, SNEGSKA (reference sequence). Trimming removed 3 bases at V and 3 bases at J, with 11 bases between. The CDR3 DNA reads TGCAGTGCTAGTACATCCAGGGAAGAGACCCAGTACTTC. Its protein is CSASTSREETQYF.

This clone was observed a single time. This chain links TRBV5-6 with TRBJ1-1, with D perhaps TRBD1 (5 bases). The CDR3 sequence is 14 residues long. Deletions cut 3 bases from V and 5 bases from J, with 14 bases between. Germline V gene sequence: CDR1 SGHDT, CDR2 YYEEEE. In DNA, the CDR3 is TGTGCCAGCAGCTACAGGACGCCGAGGACTGAAGCTTTCTTT. This encodes CASSYRTPRTEAFF.

This chain links TRBV7-9 with TRBJ1-2; D possibly corresponds to TRBD1 (6 bases). CDR3 length equals 15 residues. Germline V gene data show CDR1 as SEHNR and CDR2 as FQNEAQ (reference sequence). The V gene lost 5 bases and the J gene lost 6 bases, with 19 bases spanning the gap. The chain's CDR3 is CASSQRRDTGDGYTF. The CDR3 nucleotides are TGTGCCAGCAGCCAGCGCCGGGACACCGGGGATGGCTACACCTTC.

V and J are TRBV5-1 and TRBJ2-7, with 10 positions matching TRBD2. Per germline, CDR1 SGHRS and CDR2 YFSETQ. The CDR3 contains 17 residues. The trim removed 5 bases at V and 0 bases at J, leaving 11 bases unmatched. For the CDR3, the DNA is TGCGCCAGCAGTCTTGAGGCAGCGGGGGGGATCTCCTACGAGCAGTACTTC. As protein: CASSLEAAGGISYEQYF.

The sample holds a few counts of this clone. J is TRBJ1-2 and V is TRBV19; D is unresolved. The ends were cut back, 0 bases at V and 3 bases at J, with 8 bases in the middle. Germline V gene sequence: CDR1 LNHDA, CDR2 SQIVND (reference sequence). The CDR3 consists of 14 residues. The CDR3 loop reads CASSIDLRDYGYTF. DNA of the CDR3: TGTGCCAGTAGTATAGATCTGAGAGACTATGGCTACACCTTC.

In this sample, this clone turned up a few times. V gene TRBV9 combines with J gene TRBJ1-1, with D possibly being TRBD1 (6 bases). V gave up 0 bases and J gave up 8 bases, with 17 bases separating them. Per germline, CDR1 SGDLS and CDR2 YYNGEE. The CDR3 contains 15 residues. CDR3 coding DNA: TGTGCCAGCAGCGTAGGTAGGGAGGGGGGCGAGGAAGCTTTCTTT. Translated, it gives CASSVGREGGEEAFF.

The gene calls are TRBV18 and TRBJ2-2; possibly TRBD2 for D (5 bases). This CDR3 has 16 amino acids. V was cut by 5 bases and J by 2 bases, with 15 bases left in between. Germline loops: CDR1 KGHSH, CDR2 LQKENI. In DNA, the CDR3 is TGTGCCAGCTCATCACAAAGCCGGGAAAACACCGGGGAGCTGTTTTTT. Its translation is CASSSQSRENTGELFF. The entire variable domain, with the rest obtained from reference TRBV18 and TRBJ2-2, is as follows: NAGVMQNPRHLVRRRGQEARLRCSPMKGHSHVYWYRQLPEEGLKFMVYLQKENIIDESGMPKERFSAEFPKEGPSILRIQQVVRGDSAAYFCASSSQSRENTGELFFGEGSRLTVL.

The chain couples TRBV5-6 to TRBJ2-3; 7 bases map to TRBD1. The germline CDR1 and CDR2 sequences are SGHDT and YYEEEE. J lost 2 bases, V lost 4 bases, and 7 bases had no gene match. The CDR3 spans 15 residues. The CDR3 DNA reads TGTGCCAGCAGCCCGGAGACAGGGCTCACAGATACGCAGTATTTT. It yields the protein CASSPETGLTDTQYF.

The V call is TRBV7-9, the J call TRBJ1-5; D might be TRBD1 (5 bases). V was cut by 1 base and J by 4 bases, with 17 bases left in between. Germline CDR1 reads SEHNR; CDR2 reads FQNEAQ (reference sequence). This CDR3 has 17 residues. As DNA, the CDR3 is TGTGCCAGCAGCTTAGGTTACGAGGGGAGGAGGAATCAGCCCCAGCATTTT. This sequence encodes CASSLGYEGRRNQPQHF.

The chain recombines TRBV2 with TRBJ1-1, with D unresolved. The CDR3 contains 13 residues. Trimming cost V 2 bases and J 3 bases, with 7 bases left between them. Germline loops: CDR1 SNHLY, CDR2 FYNNEI. CDR3 sequence reads: CASSESKHTEAFF. DNA for the CDR3: TGTGCCAGCAGTGAAAGCAAGCACACTGAAGCTTTCTTT.